Listed here are 17 T cell receptor beta chains from one sample, sequenced in a study of CD8 T cells in Susac syndrome. Random hexamers were used to reverse transcribe an amount of about 0.45 to 1 ug RNA. One entry per CDR3 protein, called by TCRdb with MiXCR from the immunoSEQ multiplex PCR reads. The sample yields 400,000 or so distinct CDR3 sequences, 75% to 90% seen once. The sample consisted of CD8+ T cells from PBMCs. Receptors originate from a human donor with multiple sclerosis.

This chain connects TRBV13 to TRBJ2-1, with TRBD1 matching 9 bases. The CDR3 consists of 17 residues. Germline loops: CDR1 PRHDT, CDR2 FYEKMQ (reference sequence). The J segment lost 0 bases and the V segment lost 5 bases, leaving 8 bases of the junction unmatched. The CDR3 protein is CASSLTWTGVSYNEQFF. The CDR3, as DNA: TGTGCCAGCAGCCTCACGTGGACAGGGGTCTCCTACAATGAGCAGTTCTTC.

The chain links TRBV2 to TRBJ2-2; weak D call: TRBD1 (6 bases). The CDR3 is made up of 16 amino acids. The germline CDR1 and CDR2 sequences are SNHLY and FYNNEI. V was cut by 6 bases and J by 0 bases, with 14 bases left in between. CDR3 sequence reads: CASRFDRFTNTGELFF. The CDR3 nucleotides are TGTGCCAGCAGGTTTGACAGGTTCACGAACACCGGGGAGCTGTTTTTT.

This clonotype has only one observation. This chain joins TRBV30 and TRBJ2-1; 10 bases are shared with TRBD2. CDR3 length: 14 amino acids. The junction had 4 bases not matched to a gene; V was cut back by 4 bases and J by 4 bases. Germline V gene lookup returns CDR1 GTSNPN and CDR2 SVGIG (reference sequence). The CDR3 here is CAWNQREGYNEQFF. CDR3 nucleotides: TGTGCCTGGAACCAGCGGGAGGGTTACAATGAGCAGTTCTTC.

This chain uses TRBV11-3 with TRBJ2-1, with D possibly being TRBD2 (6 bases). The CDR3 consists of 14 residues. V lost 5 bases and J lost 6, with 14 bases in between. Germline lookup yields CDR1 SGHNT and CDR2 YENEEA. The CDR3 DNA sequence: TGTGCCAGCAGCCCCTTAGCGGCAAGCAATGAGCAGTTCTTC. Amino acids: CASSPLAASNEQFF.

This chain connects TRBV20-1 to TRBJ2-1, with D tentatively TRBD2 (6 bases). Per germline, CDR1 DFQATT and CDR2 SNEGSKA (reference sequence). This CDR3 contains 12 residues. CDR3 amino acids: CSSTSRYNEQFF. Here the CDR3 DNA reads TGCAGCTCGACTAGTCGATACAATGAGCAGTTCTTC.

J is TRBJ2-7 and V is TRBV27, with 11 positions matching TRBD2. J gave up 0 bases and V 7 bases, and 11 bases lay outside the gene matches. Germline CDR1 reads MNHEY; CDR2 reads SMNVEV (reference sequence). CDR3 size: 17 residues. Written as DNA, the CDR3 is TGTGCCAGCAAGGTAGTAGCGGGAGGGCCAAGCTCCTACGAGCAGTACTTC. It is translated as CASKVVAGGPSSYEQYF.

V and J are TRBV30 and TRBJ2-1; D remains ambiguous. Trimming shortened V by 0 bases and J by 9 bases, and 9 bases separated the two germline ends. This CDR3 is 12 amino acids long. Looked up from germline, CDR1 is GTSNPN and CDR2 is SVGIG (reference sequence). The CDR3 region is CAWSVATLEQFF. In DNA form, the CDR3 reads TGTGCCTGGAGTGTAGCCACTCTTGAGCAGTTCTTC.

J is TRBJ2-7 and V is TRBV5-4; D is ambiguous. Germline CDR1 reads SGHNT; CDR2 reads YYREEE (reference sequence). This CDR3 has 14 residues. V gave up 4 bases and J gave up 1 base, with 12 bases separating them. This CDR3 reads CASSLEDGSYEQYF. DNA for the CDR3: TGTGCCAGCAGCCTTGAGGACGGGTCCTACGAGCAGTACTTC. The full variable domain, completed using reference TRBV5-4 and TRBJ2-7, is ETGVTQSPTHLIKTRGQQVTLRCSSQSGHNTVSWYQQALGQGPQFIFQYYREEENGRGNFPPRFSGLQFPNYSSELNVNALELDDSALYLCASSLEDGSYEQYFGPGTRLTVT.

The V and J genes are TRBV18 and TRBJ2-1; TRBD1 agrees at 7 bases. The CDR3 consists of 15 residues. J gave up 4 bases and V 3 bases, and 6 bases lay outside the gene matches. Looked up from germline, CDR1 is KGHSH and CDR2 is LQKENI. CDR3 region: CASSPVETGYNEQFF. CDR3 coding DNA: TGTGCCAGCTCACCGGTCGAGACAGGGTACAATGAGCAGTTCTTC.

V and J are TRBV27 and TRBJ1-5; 7 bases are a match to TRBD1. The CDR3 is 14 amino acids. With 3 bases clipped from V and 4 bases from J, the junction kept 3 bases outside the gene matches. Looked up from germline, CDR1 is MNHEY and CDR2 is SMNVEV (reference sequence). CDR3 region: CASSFGTENQPQHF. The DNA of the CDR3 is TGTGCCAGCAGTTTTGGGACAGAAAATCAGCCCCAGCATTTT.

The J gene is TRBJ2-1, the V gene TRBV9; TRBD2 matches 12 bases. This CDR3 has 15 residues. Germline loops: CDR1 SGDLS, CDR2 YYNGEE. The J segment lost 9 bases and the V segment lost 6 bases, leaving 10 bases of the junction unmatched. Here the CDR3 reads CASTGSSGGALEQFF. DNA of the CDR3: TGTGCCAGCACTGGATCTAGCGGGGGGGCCCTTGAGCAGTTCTTC. Complete variable domain (other parts from reference TRBV9 and TRBJ2-1): DSGVTQTPKHLITATGQRVTLRCSPRSGDLSVYWYQQSLDQGLQFLIQYYNGEERAKGNILERFSAQQFPDLHSELNLSSLELGDSALYFCASTGSSGGALEQFFGPGTRLTVL.

This chain uses TRBV27 with TRBJ2-7; 7 positions match TRBD1. The V segment lost 5 bases and the J segment 2 bases; nucleotides outside the gene matches: 12. Germline V gene sequence: CDR1 MNHEY, CDR2 SMNVEV (reference sequence). CDR3 length: 16 residues. The CDR3 protein is CASSPIGTARPYEQYF. The CDR3 nucleotides are TGTGCCAGCAGTCCGATAGGGACAGCGAGACCCTACGAGCAGTACTTC.

V usage is TRBV7-2 and J usage is TRBJ2-7; TRBD2 might be the D (6 bases). Germline CDR1 is SGHTA and CDR2 is FQGNSA. The CDR3 loop spans 14 amino acids. V gave up 3 bases and J gave up 3 bases, with 12 bases separating them. CDR3 DNA sequence: TGTGCCAGCAGCTTCAAAGGGGACTTCTACGAGCAGTACTTC. Amino acid sequence: CASSFKGDFYEQYF.

This chain joins TRBV30 and TRBJ2-7, with D tentatively TRBD1 (6 bases). CDR1 is GTSNPN, CDR2 SVGIG, per germline (reference sequence). V was trimmed by 2 bases and J by 6 bases, leaving 17 bases between them. The CDR3 loop spans 14 amino acids. As DNA, the CDR3 is TGTGCCTGGAGTCGCCAGAACAGGGAAACCGAGCAGTACTTC. Protein sequence: CAWSRQNRETEQYF.

The chain links TRBV30 to TRBJ1-1; D is uncertain. Between the trimmed V and J ends, which lost 2 bases and 0 bases, there was a span of 4 bases. Per germline, CDR1 GTSNPN and CDR2 SVGIG (reference sequence). The CDR3 is 12 amino acids. CDR3 loop: CAWSYMNTEAFF. The CDR3 nucleotides are TGTGCCTGGAGTTATATGAACACTGAAGCTTTCTTT.

V gene TRBV5-1 combines with J gene TRBJ2-2; TRBD2 matches at 11 bases. Germline trimming cut 2 bases from V and 1 base from J; bases unmatched to any gene: 4. CDR3 length: 17 amino acids. The V gene's germline CDR1 is SGHRS and CDR2 YFSETQ. The CDR3 sequence: CASSFGTSGKNTGELFF. The CDR3 nucleotides are TGCGCCAGCAGCTTTGGGACTAGCGGAAAGAACACCGGGGAGCTGTTTTTT.

This clonotype was seen a single time. CDR3 amino acids: CASRLHTGTANEQFF. The DNA of the CDR3 is TGTGCCAGCAGACTACATACCGGGACAGCGAATGAGCAGTTCTTC. The rearrangement uses TRBV2 and TRBJ2-1, with 7 positions matching TRBD1. The CDR3 sequence is 15 residues long. Trimming cost V 6 bases and J 7 bases; bases outside gene matches: 12. Germline V gene lookup returns CDR1 SNHLY and CDR2 FYNNEI.